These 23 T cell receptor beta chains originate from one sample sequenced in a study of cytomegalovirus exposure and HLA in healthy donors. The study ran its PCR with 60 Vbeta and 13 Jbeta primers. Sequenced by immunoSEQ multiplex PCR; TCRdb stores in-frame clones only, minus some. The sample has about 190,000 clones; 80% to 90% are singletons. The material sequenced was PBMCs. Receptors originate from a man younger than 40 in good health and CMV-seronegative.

CDR3 loop: CASSFRGSTGELFF. The CDR3 nucleotides read TGTGCCAGCAGCTTCCGCGGGAGTACCGGGGAGCTGTTTTTT. The chain joins TRBV7-2 to TRBJ2-2; TRBD2 matches at 7 bases. Germline V CDR1 and CDR2: SGHTA, FQGNSA. The ends lost 3 bases at V and 5 bases at J; junction bases unmatched: 3. The CDR3 totals 14 residues.

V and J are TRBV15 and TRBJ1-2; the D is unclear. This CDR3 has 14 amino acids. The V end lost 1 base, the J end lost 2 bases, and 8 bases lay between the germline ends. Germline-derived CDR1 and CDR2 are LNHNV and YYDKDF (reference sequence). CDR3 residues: CATSRAPGNYGYTF. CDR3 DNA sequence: TGTGCCACCAGCAGAGCCCCCGGGAACTATGGCTACACCTTC.

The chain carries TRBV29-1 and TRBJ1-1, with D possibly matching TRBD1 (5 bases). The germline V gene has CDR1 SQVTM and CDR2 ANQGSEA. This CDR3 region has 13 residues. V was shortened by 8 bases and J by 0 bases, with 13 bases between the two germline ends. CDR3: CSSNLRVNTEAFF. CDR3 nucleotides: TGCAGCTCAAACCTCAGGGTGAACACTGAAGCTTTCTTT.

The DNA of the CDR3 is TGTGCCAGCAGTGTTGGAGGGGCGAGGGAAAACATTCAGTACTTC. It encodes CASSVGGARENIQYF. V usage is TRBV6-4 and J usage is TRBJ2-4; the D gene is possibly TRBD2 (6 bases). The CDR3 covers 15 residues. Germline CDR1 is MRHNA and CDR2 is SNTAGT. V shed 4 bases and J shed 5 bases, with 15 bases lying between them.

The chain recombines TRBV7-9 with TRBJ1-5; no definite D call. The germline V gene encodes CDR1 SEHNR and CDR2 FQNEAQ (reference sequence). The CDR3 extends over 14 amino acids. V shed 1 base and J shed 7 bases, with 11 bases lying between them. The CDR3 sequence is CASSLGGSDQPQHF. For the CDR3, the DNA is TGTGCCAGCAGCTTAGGCGGGTCTGACCAGCCCCAGCATTTT. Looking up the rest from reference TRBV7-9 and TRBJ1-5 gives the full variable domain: DTGVSQNPRHKITKRGQNVTFRCDPISEHNRLYWYRQTLGQGPEFLTYFQNEAQLEKSRLLSDRFSAERPKGSFSTLEIQRTEQGDSAMYLCASSLGGSDQPQHFGDGTRLSIL.

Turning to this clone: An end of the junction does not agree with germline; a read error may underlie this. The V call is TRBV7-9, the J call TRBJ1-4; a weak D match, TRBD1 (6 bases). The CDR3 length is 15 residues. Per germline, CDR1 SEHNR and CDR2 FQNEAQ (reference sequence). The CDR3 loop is CSSSLSGATNEKLFF. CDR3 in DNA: TGTTCCAGCAGTTTATCAGGGGCCACTAATGAAAAACTGTTTTTT.

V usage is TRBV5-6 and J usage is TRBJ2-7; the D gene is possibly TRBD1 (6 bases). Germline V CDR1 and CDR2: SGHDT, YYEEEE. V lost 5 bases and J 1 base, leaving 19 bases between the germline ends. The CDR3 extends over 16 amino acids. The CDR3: CASSFPPHRASYEQYF. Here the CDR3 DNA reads TGTGCCAGCAGTTTCCCTCCCCACAGGGCGTCCTACGAGCAGTACTTC.

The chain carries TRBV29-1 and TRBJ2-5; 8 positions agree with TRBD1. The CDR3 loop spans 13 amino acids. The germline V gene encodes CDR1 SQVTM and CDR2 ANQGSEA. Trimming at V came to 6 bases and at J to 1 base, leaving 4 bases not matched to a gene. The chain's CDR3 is CSVTGTGQETQYF. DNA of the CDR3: TGCAGCGTGACGGGGACAGGCCAAGAGACCCAGTACTTC.

CDR3 loop: CASSSGQAISGANVLTF. CDR3 nucleotide sequence: TGTGCCAGCAGCTCCGGACAGGCTATCTCTGGGGCCAACGTCCTGACTTTC. V and J are TRBV11-3 and TRBJ2-6, with 7 bases that match TRBD1. CDR3 size: 17 residues. CDR1 and CDR2 (germline): SGHNT, YENEEA. J lost 0 bases, V lost 4 bases, and 6 bases had no gene match.

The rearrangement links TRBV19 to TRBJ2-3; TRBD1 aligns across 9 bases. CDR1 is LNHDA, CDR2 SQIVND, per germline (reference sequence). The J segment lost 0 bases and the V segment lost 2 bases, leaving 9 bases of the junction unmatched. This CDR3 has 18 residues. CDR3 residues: CASSIIGTGTFSTDTQYF. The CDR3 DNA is TGTGCCAGTAGTATAATCGGGACAGGGACCTTTAGCACAGATACGCAGTATTTT.

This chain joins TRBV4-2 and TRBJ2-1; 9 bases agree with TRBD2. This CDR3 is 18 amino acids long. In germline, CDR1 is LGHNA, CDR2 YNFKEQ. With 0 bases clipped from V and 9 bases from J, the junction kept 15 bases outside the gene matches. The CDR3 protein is CASSQDQQREALSGEQFF. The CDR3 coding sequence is TGTGCCAGCAGCCAAGATCAGCAGCGGGAGGCCCTCTCAGGTGAGCAGTTCTTC.

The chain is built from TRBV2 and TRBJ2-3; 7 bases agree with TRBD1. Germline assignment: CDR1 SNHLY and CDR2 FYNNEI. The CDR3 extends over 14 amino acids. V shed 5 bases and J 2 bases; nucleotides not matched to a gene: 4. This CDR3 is CASSPGQATDTQYF. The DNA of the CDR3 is TGTGCCAGCAGTCCAGGACAGGCCACAGATACGCAGTATTTT.

The CDR3 loop reads CASSPSRGSNQPQHF. In DNA, the CDR3 is TGTGCCAGCAGTCCTTCTAGGGGAAGCAATCAGCCCCAGCATTTT. This chain links TRBV2 with TRBJ1-5; a possible D gene is TRBD1 (5 bases). Germline CDR1 is SNHLY and CDR2 is FYNNEI. Trimming stripped 5 bases from V and 1 base from J, with 12 bases between. The CDR3 length is 15 residues. The whole variable domain, remainder taken from reference TRBV2 and TRBJ1-5, is EPEVTQTPSHQVTQMGQEVILRCVPISNHLYFYWYRQILGQKVEFLVSFYNNEISEKSEIFDDQFSVERPDGSNFTLKIRSTKLEDSAMYFCASSPSRGSNQPQHFGDGTRLSIL.

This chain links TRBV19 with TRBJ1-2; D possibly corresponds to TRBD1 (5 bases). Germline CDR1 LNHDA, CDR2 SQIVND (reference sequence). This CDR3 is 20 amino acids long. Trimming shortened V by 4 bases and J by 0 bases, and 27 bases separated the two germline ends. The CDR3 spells CASSKIWKRTPFKTNYGYTF. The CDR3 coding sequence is TGTGCCAGTAGTAAAATATGGAAAAGGACACCCTTCAAAACTAACTATGGCTACACCTTC. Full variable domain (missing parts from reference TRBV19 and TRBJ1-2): DGGITQSPKYLFRKEGQNVTLSCEQNLNHDAMYWYRQDPGQGLRLIYYSQIVNDFQKGDIAEGYSVSREKKESFPLTVTSAQKNPTAFYLCASSKIWKRTPFKTNYGYTFGSGTRLTVV.

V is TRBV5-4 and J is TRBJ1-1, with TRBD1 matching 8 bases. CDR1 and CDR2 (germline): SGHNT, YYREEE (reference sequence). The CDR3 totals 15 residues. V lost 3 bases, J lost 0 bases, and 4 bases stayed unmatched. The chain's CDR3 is CASSYQGAMNTEAFF. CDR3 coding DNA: TGTGCCAGCAGCTACCAGGGGGCGATGAACACTGAAGCTTTCTTT. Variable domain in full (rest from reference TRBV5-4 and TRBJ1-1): ETGVTQSPTHLIKTRGQQVTLRCSSQSGHNTVSWYQQALGQGPQFIFQYYREEENGRGNFPPRFSGLQFPNYSSELNVNALELDDSALYLCASSYQGAMNTEAFFGQGTRLTVV.

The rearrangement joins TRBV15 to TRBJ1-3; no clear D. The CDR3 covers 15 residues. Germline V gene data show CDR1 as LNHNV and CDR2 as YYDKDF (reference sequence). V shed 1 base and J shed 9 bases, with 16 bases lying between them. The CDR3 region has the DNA TGTGCCACCAGCAGAGCTGCCAGGAGTGAGGGCACCATATATTTT. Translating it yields CATSRAARSEGTIYF.

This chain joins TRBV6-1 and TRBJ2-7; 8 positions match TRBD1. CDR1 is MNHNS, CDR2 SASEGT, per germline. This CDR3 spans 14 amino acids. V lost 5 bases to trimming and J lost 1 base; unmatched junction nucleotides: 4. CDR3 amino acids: CASSLGTGSYEQYF. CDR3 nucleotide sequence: TGTGCCAGCAGTCTCGGGACAGGATCCTACGAGCAGTACTTC.

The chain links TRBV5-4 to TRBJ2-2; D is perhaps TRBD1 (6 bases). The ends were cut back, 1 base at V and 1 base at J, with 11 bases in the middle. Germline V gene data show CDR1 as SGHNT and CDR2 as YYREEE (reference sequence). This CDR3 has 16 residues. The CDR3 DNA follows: TGTGCCAGCAGCTTGTTCAGGGGTGAGAACACCGGGGAGCTGTTTTTT. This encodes CASSLFRGENTGELFF. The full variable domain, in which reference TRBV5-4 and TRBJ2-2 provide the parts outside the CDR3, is ETGVTQSPTHLIKTRGQQVTLRCSSQSGHNTVSWYQQALGQGPQFIFQYYREEENGRGNFPPRFSGLQFPNYSSELNVNALELDDSALYLCASSLFRGENTGELFFGEGSRLTVL.

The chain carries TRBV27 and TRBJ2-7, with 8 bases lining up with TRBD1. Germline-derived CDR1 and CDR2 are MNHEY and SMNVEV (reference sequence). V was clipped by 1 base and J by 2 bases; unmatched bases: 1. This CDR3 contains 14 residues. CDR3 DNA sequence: TGTGCCAGCAGTTTATTGGACAGGGCCTACGAGCAGTACTTC. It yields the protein CASSLLDRAYEQYF.

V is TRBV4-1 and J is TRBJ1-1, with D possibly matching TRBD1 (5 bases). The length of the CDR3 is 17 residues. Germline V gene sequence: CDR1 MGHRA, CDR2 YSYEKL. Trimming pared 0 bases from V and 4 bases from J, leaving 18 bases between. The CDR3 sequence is CASSQDGLRVSGTEAFF. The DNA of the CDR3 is TGCGCCAGCAGCCAAGATGGGCTCAGGGTGAGTGGCACTGAAGCTTTCTTT.

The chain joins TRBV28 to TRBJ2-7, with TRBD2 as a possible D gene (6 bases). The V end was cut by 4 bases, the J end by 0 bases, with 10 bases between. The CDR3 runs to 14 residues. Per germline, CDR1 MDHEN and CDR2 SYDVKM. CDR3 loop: CASSSLRGSYEQYF. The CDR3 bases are TGTGCCAGCAGTTCACTGCGGGGCTCCTACGAGCAGTACTTC. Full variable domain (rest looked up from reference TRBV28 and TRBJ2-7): DVKVTQSSRYLVKRTGEKVFLECVQDMDHENMFWYRQDPGLGLRLIYFSYDVKMKEKGDIPEGYSVSREKKERFSLILESASTNQTSMYLCASSSLRGSYEQYFGPGTRLTVT.

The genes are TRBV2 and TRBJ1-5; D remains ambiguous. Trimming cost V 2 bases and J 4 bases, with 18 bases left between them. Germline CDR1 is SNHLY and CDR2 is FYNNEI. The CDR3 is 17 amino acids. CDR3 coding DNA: TGTGCCAGCAGTGAATCGGCGGGAGTGGGCCTGAATCAGCCCCAGCATTTT. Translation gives CASSESAGVGLNQPQHF.

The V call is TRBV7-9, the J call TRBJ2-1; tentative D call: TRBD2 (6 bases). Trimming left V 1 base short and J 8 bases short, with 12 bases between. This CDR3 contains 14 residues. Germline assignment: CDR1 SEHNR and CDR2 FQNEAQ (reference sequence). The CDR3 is CASSLESGRYEQFF. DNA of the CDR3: TGTGCCAGCAGCTTAGAATCAGGGAGGTATGAGCAGTTCTTC.